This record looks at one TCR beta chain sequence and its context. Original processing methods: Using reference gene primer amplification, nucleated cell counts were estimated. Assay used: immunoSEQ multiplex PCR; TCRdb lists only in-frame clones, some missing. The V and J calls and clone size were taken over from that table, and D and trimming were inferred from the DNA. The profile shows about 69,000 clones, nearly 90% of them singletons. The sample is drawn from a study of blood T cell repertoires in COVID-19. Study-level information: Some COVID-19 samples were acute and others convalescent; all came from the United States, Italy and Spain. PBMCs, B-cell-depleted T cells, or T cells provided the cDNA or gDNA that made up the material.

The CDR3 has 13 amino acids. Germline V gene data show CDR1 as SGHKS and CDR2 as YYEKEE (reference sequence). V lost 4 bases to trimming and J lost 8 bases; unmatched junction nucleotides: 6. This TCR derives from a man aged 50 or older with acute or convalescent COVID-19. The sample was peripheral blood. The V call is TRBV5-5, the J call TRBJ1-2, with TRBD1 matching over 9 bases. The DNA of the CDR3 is TGTGCCAGCAGCCAGGGGACAGGGAAAGGCTACACCTTC. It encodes CASSQGTGKGYTF.